This TCR beta chain was captured in a study of blood T cell repertoires in COVID-19. Study-level information: In each case, the material was cDNA or gDNA derived from T cells, B-cell-depleted T cells, or PBMCs.

Sequencing was performed with immunoSEQ multiplex PCR; in TCRdb, only in-frame clones are kept and a portion is missing. Of around 250,000 clones in the sample, approximately 78% were seen once. The V gene's germline CDR1 is MDHEN and CDR2 SYDVKM. CDR3 length: 11 amino acids. V was cut by 3 bases and J by 7 bases, with 6 bases left in between. This clonotype was obtained from a woman aged 18 to 35 with acute or convalescent COVID-19. The sample comprised peripheral blood. The gene calls are TRBV28 and TRBJ1-1; D unclear. The DNA for the CDR3 is TGTGCCAGCAGTTTTGCGTATGAAGCTTTCTTT. Translating gives CASSFAYEAFF.